This TCR beta chain was identified during a study of T-cell reconstitution after alpha-beta-depleted transplantation in children. The germline V gene has CDR1 SEHNR and CDR2 FQNEAQ (reference sequence). V shed 5 bases, J shed 5 bases, and the junction held 4 bases outside the gene matches. CDR3 length equals 13 residues. TCRbeta library construction was performed incorporating unique molecular identifiers. A single record per CDR3 protein comes from TCRdb applying MiXCR to the PCR reads. The sample comprises about 360,000 distinct CDR3 sequences, approximately 12% of which are singletons, and around 4% rests with the top ten. The sample holds one count of this clonotype.

This rearrangement joins TRBV7-9 to TRBJ2-7; TRBD1 matches at 9 bases. The TCR originated in a human donor who donated a stem cell graft to a child with Fanconi anemia. The material was PBMCs, obtained from the stem cell graft. Here the CDR3 DNA reads TGTGCCAGCAGCCCTCGGGACAGGGACGAGCAGTACTTC. Translated: CASSPRDRDEQYF.